Listed below are T cell receptor beta chains from one sample, sequenced in a study of cytomegalovirus exposure and HLA in healthy donors. TCRdb's copy holds only in-frame clones and misses some; the assay was immunoSEQ multiplex PCR. The table records under 200,000 clones, 75% to 80% of them present only once. The sequenced material came from PBMCs. The receptors were sampled from a woman aged 40-49 years in good health and CMV-seropositive. The CDR3 runs from the conserved cysteine through the conserved F or W. Each record gives: D gene, V gene, J gene, CDR3 length, clone size, CDR3 DNA, CDR3 protein. The D gene is left open where the match is weak. Clone size is given for some rows only: seen once, a few or many times, or a class if the clone is expanded.

d_call: .; v_call: TRBV28; j_call: TRBJ1-2; cdr3_length: 14; clone_size: .; cdr3_nt: TGTGCCAGCAGTTTCGACAGGTACTACTATGGCTACACCTTC; cdr3_aa: CASSFDRYYYGYTF
d_call: .; v_call: TRBV27; j_call: TRBJ1-1; cdr3_length: 14; clone_size: .; cdr3_nt: TGTGCCAGCAGTTTACAGGGAGGGTACACTGAAGCTTTCTTT; cdr3_aa: CASSLQGGYTEAFF
d_call: TRBD2; v_call: TRBV6-5; j_call: TRBJ2-3; cdr3_length: 15; clone_size: few; cdr3_nt: TGTGCCAGCAGTTTCCATAGCGGGAGAAAAGATACGCAGTATTTT; cdr3_aa: CASSFHSGRKDTQYF
d_call: .; v_call: TRBV30; j_call: TRBJ1-5; cdr3_length: 14; clone_size: .; cdr3_nt: TGTGCCTGGAGTCGGGGGGGCTTCAATCAGCCCCAGCATTTT; cdr3_aa: CAWSRGGFNQPQHF
d_call: .; v_call: TRBV29-1; j_call: TRBJ1-2; cdr3_length: 13; clone_size: .; cdr3_nt: TGCAGCGTTGCGGCCAGGGAAGAGTATGGCTACACCTTC; cdr3_aa: CSVAAREEYGYTF
d_call: TRBD1; v_call: TRBV11-2; j_call: TRBJ2-5; cdr3_length: 16; clone_size: .; cdr3_nt: TGTGCCAGCAGCTTAGATGTATTGGGACAGAAAGAGACCCAGTACTTC; cdr3_aa: CASSLDVLGQKETQYF
d_call: .; v_call: TRBV7-6; j_call: TRBJ2-6; cdr3_length: 15; clone_size: .; cdr3_nt: TGTGCCAGCAGCCAACCGGGGGCTGGGGCCAACGTCCTGACTTTC; cdr3_aa: CASSQPGAGANVLTF
d_call: TRBD1; v_call: TRBV29-1; j_call: TRBJ1-2; cdr3_length: 16; clone_size: .; cdr3_nt: TGCAGCGCTGGGCCGGGACAGGGGGAAAGGGGCTATGGCTACACCTTC; cdr3_aa: CSAGPGQGERGYGYTF
d_call: .; v_call: TRBV5-1; j_call: TRBJ2-7; cdr3_length: 13; clone_size: few; cdr3_nt: TGCGCCAGCAGGGAGGAGGGCTCCTACGAGCAGTACTTC; cdr3_aa: CASREEGSYEQYF
d_call: TRBD1; v_call: TRBV13; j_call: TRBJ1-2; cdr3_length: 14; clone_size: .; cdr3_nt: TGTGCCAGCAGCCACCGGACAGGGGCCTATGGCTACACCTTC; cdr3_aa: CASSHRTGAYGYTF
d_call: .; v_call: TRBV7-8; j_call: TRBJ2-7; cdr3_length: 15; clone_size: .; cdr3_nt: TGTGCCAGCAGCAAACGCCGGGAGAGCCCCTACGAGCAGTACTTC; cdr3_aa: CASSKRRESPYEQYF
d_call: .; v_call: TRBV5-1; j_call: TRBJ2-6; cdr3_length: 16; clone_size: once; cdr3_nt: TGCGCCAGCAGCATTGGGACAAGCTCTGGGGCCAACGTCCTGACTTTC; cdr3_aa: CASSIGTSSGANVLTF
d_call: TRBD2; v_call: TRBV5-8; j_call: TRBJ2-1; cdr3_length: 16; clone_size: once; cdr3_nt: TGTGCCAGCAGCTTGGCCTGGACTAGCGGGGGCAATGAGCAGTTCTTC; cdr3_aa: CASSLAWTSGGNEQFF
d_call: .; v_call: TRBV7-2; j_call: TRBJ2-2; cdr3_length: 15; clone_size: .; cdr3_nt: TGTGCCAGCAGCTTAGCAGGACAGTACACCGGGGAGCTGTTTTTT; cdr3_aa: CASSLAGQYTGELFF
d_call: TRBD1; v_call: TRBV10-3; j_call: TRBJ1-1; cdr3_length: 15; clone_size: .; cdr3_nt: TGTGCCATCAGTGCCCAACAGGGGAGAGGGACTGAAGCTTTCTTT; cdr3_aa: CAISAQQGRGTEAFF